Listed below are T cell receptor beta chains from one sample, sequenced in a study of T cells in Graves' hyperthyroidism and ophthalmopathy. One entry per CDR3 protein, called by TCRdb with MiXCR from the multiplex PCR reads. Of 620,000 or so distinct CDR3 sequences in the sample, roughly 15% were seen once. Material: blood. All receptors come from a woman in her forties or fifties with Graves' ophthalmopathy. CDR3s include the opening cysteine and the closing phenylalanine or tryptophan. The D gene is left open where the match is weak. For some rows the clone size is stated as once, few or many, or as a class when expanded; others skip it.

j_call | d_call | cdr3_length | clone_size | v_call | cdr3_nt | cdr3_aa
TRBJ2-3 | TRBD2 | 17 | NA | TRBV7-8 | TGTGCCAGCAGCTTACCGTTCGGACTAGCGGGAGGGCCTTCGCAGTATTTT | CASSLPFGLAGGPSQYF
TRBJ2-5 | TRBD1 | 14 | NA | TRBV29-1 | TGCAGCGTTGAAACGGGGACAGGGGAGGATTTTCGATACTTC | CSVETGTGEDFRYF
TRBJ2-5 | TRBD2 | 16 | few | TRBV7-3 | TGTGCCAGCAGCTTAATTTTGGCGGGAGGGCCGGAGACCCAGTACTTC | CASSLILAGGPETQYF
TRBJ2-7 | NA | 20 | few | TRBV19 | TGTGCCAGTAGTTCGGGACCTGAGCGGAGCCGGAGCAAATCCCGTTACGAGCAGTACTTC | CASSSGPERSRSKSRYEQYF
TRBJ2-2 | NA | 14 | NA | TRBV19 | TGTGCCAGTCAGGAGCAGGGAAACACCGGGGAGCTGTTTTTT | CASQEQGNTGELFF
TRBJ2-5 | TRBD1 | 15 | many | TRBV7-8 | TGTGCCAGCAGCGTGACAGGGGCGGATGGAGAGACCCAGTACTTC | CASSVTGADGETQYF
TRBJ1-2 | NA | 14 | NA | TRBV12-3/TRBV12-4 | TGTGCCAGCAGTTATGACACAGATAGGATAGGCTACACCTTC | CASSYDTDRIGYTF
TRBJ2-5 | NA | 14 | many | TRBV24-1 | TGTGCCACCAGTGATTCGGGGCTCCAAGAGACCCAGTACTTC | CATSDSGLQETQYF
TRBJ1-1 | NA | 15 | many | TRBV11-1 | TGTGCCAGCAGCTTAGCCGGAGCGGGGACATCAGCAGCTTTCTTT | CASSLAGAGTSAAFF
TRBJ2-3 | TRBD2 | 14 | many | TRBV2 | TGTGCCAGCAGTGGGACTAGCCGCACAGATACGCAGTATTTT | CASSGTSRTDTQYF
TRBJ1-1 | NA | 13 | many | TRBV28 | TGTGCCAGCAGTTCCTCCCCGAACACTGAAGCTTTCTTT | CASSSSPNTEAFF
TRBJ2-3 | NA | 13 | many | TRBV28 | TGTGCCAGCGTGGGAGGAGATACAGATACGCAGTATTTT | CASVGGDTDTQYF
TRBJ2-5 | TRBD1 | 18 | many | TRBV7-6 | TGTGCCAGCAGCTTATCAAGGGGGCGCGGGTCTCCTCAAGAGACCCAGTACTTC | CASSLSRGRGSPQETQYF
TRBJ2-7 | NA | 14 | many | TRBV10-3 | TGTGCCATCAGTGGTGGTAGGGATGCCTACGAGCAGTACTTC | CAISGGRDAYEQYF
TRBJ2-3 | NA | 12 | many | TRBV7-9 | TGTGCCAGCAGCTTCCCCACAGATACGCAGTATTTT | CASSFPTDTQYF
TRBJ1-5 | NA | 15 | many | TRBV7-9 | TGTGCCAGCAGTCTCACCGGGGGGCCGGATCAGCCCCAGCATTTT | CASSLTGGPDQPQHF
TRBJ2-1 | TRBD2 | 15 | many | TRBV6-1 | TGTGCCAGCAGTTCCACCCATCCGCGGGAGAATGAGCAGTTCTTC | CASSSTHPRENEQFF
TRBJ2-3 | TRBD2 | 14 | many | TRBV10-3 | TGTGCCATCAGTGCTGGGACTAGCAGAGATACGCAGTATTTT | CAISAGTSRDTQYF
TRBJ2-5 | NA | 14 | many | TRBV20-1 | TGCAGTGCTGGGACGCGGACAGCTAGAGAGACCCAGTACTTC | CSAGTRTARETQYF
TRBJ2-3 | NA | 14 | many | TRBV12-3/TRBV12-4 | TGTGCCAGCAGTTTTGTGGGAGACACAGATACGCAGTATTTT | CASSFVGDTDTQYF
TRBJ1-4 | TRBD1 | 16 | NA | TRBV28 | TGTGCCAGCAGAATCTATTTTGGGGACAGTAATGAAAAACTGTTTTTT | CASRIYFGDSNEKLFF
TRBJ2-7 | TRBD1 | 16 | many | TRBV27 | TGTGCCAGCAGTTTAGCTGGACAGGGCGTCTCCTACGAGCAGTACTTC | CASSLAGQGVSYEQYF
TRBJ1-2 | NA | 14 | NA | TRBV5-8 | TGTGCCAGCAGCTTGGACCCATTTGACCCTGGCTACACCTTC | CASSLDPFDPGYTF
TRBJ2-7 | TRBD1 | 12 | many | TRBV20-1 | TGCAGTGCTAGTAAGGGGGCTTACGAGCAGTACTTC | CSASKGAYEQYF
TRBJ2-7 | TRBD1 | 14 | many | TRBV28 | TGTGCCAGCAGTCCCAGGGGGTCAACCTACGAGCAGTACTTC | CASSPRGSTYEQYF
TRBJ1-6 | NA | 14 | NA | TRBV2 | TGTGCCAGCAGTGGGTCAGAAAACAATTCACCCTTCCACTTT | CASSGSENNSPFHF
TRBJ2-1 | NA | 17 | few | TRBV30 | TGTGCCTGGTCCGGGAGTGGGCGCCTCAGCTCCTACAATGAGCAGTTCTTC | CAWSGSGRLSSYNEQFF
TRBJ1-2 | NA | 16 | many | TRBV11-2 | TGTGCCAGCAGCTTAGATTACCCCCAGGGAACCTATGGCTACACCTTC | CASSLDYPQGTYGYTF
TRBJ2-5 | NA | 14 | NA | TRBV7-8 | TGTGCCAGCAGCTTGGTACAGGGCCAAGGGACCCAGTACTTC | CASSLVQGQGTQYF
TRBJ2-4 | TRBD1 | 16 | NA | TRBV7-9 | TGTGCCAGCAGCCCGCACTGGACAGGGTTGACAGACATTCAGTACTTC | CASSPHWTGLTDIQYF
TRBJ2-1 | TRBD1 | 18 | many | TRBV24-1 | TGTGCCACCAGTGATGACAGGGCTGTATTTGGTTCGAACAATGAGCAGTTCTTC | CATSDDRAVFGSNNEQFF
TRBJ2-5 | NA | 15 | few | TRBV7-3 | TGTGCCAGCAGCTTAAACGGTTGGCCATATGAGACCCAGTACTTC | CASSLNGWPYETQYF
TRBJ2-3 | NA | 14 | many | TRBV20-1 | TGCAGTGCCCCCCGCGGGCCATACACAGATACGCAGTATTTT | CSAPRGPYTDTQYF
TRBJ1-5 | NA | 14 | NA | TRBV27 | TGTGCCAGCAGTCCGGGCAGGGCCCCAAAGCCCCAGCATTTT | CASSPGRAPKPQHF
TRBJ2-1 | TRBD2 | 16 | NA | TRBV5-8 | TGTGCCAGCAGCGGACTAGCGGGGGGCTCCTACAATGAGCAGTTCTTC | CASSGLAGGSYNEQFF
TRBJ2-1 | TRBD2 | 17 | many | TRBV7-8 | TGTGCCAGCAGCTTAGTGCTAGCGGGAGAGAGACGTAATGAGCAGTTCTTC | CASSLVLAGERRNEQFF
TRBJ2-2 | NA | 13 | NA | TRBV5-8 | TGTGCCAGCAGCTTGGACTCGCCCGGGGAGCTGTTTTTT | CASSLDSPGELFF
TRBJ1-5 | NA | 14 | NA | TRBV27 | TGTGCCAGCAGAAGTGGGGTTAGCAATCAGCCCCAGCATTTT | CASRSGVSNQPQHF
TRBJ2-7 | NA | 13 | NA | TRBV20-1 | TGCAGTGCTATAGACGATTCTTACTACGAGCAGTACTTC | CSAIDDSYYEQYF
TRBJ1-2 | NA | 14 | few | TRBV11-2 | TGTGCCAGCAGCTTAGTAGGCAGGATCTATGGCTACACCTTC | CASSLVGRIYGYTF
TRBJ2-3 | TRBD2 | 16 | many | TRBV3-1 | TGTGCCAGCAGCCAAGAGTCCGTAGCGGGCCAAGATACGCAGTATTTT | CASSQESVAGQDTQYF
TRBJ2-1 | TRBD2 | 23 | NA | TRBV6-2/TRBV6-3 | TGTGCCAGCAGTATCCGGACTAGCGGGAAAAGGGGTTTCTCGAGTGGCCCTTACAATGAGCAGTTCTTC | CASSIRTSGKRGFSSGPYNEQFF
TRBJ2-3 | NA | 14 | NA | TRBV20-1 | TGCAGTGCCGCCGGGCACCCGAACACAGATACGCAGTATTTT | CSAAGHPNTDTQYF
TRBJ2-1 | NA | 14 | NA | TRBV9 | TGTGCCAGCAGCGTAGAGGGAAGGGCCCCTGAGCAGTTCTTC | CASSVEGRAPEQFF
TRBJ2-1 | NA | 13 | many | TRBV7-9 | TGTGCCAGCAGCTTAAACAGGGTTGATGAGCAGTTCTTC | CASSLNRVDEQFF
TRBJ2-1 | NA | 16 | few | TRBV7-7 | TGTGCTAGCAGCCCGGGACCCCCCCCTTCCTACAATGAGCAGTTCTTC | CASSPGPPPSYNEQFF
TRBJ2-1 | TRBD1 | 15 | NA | TRBV29-1 | TGCAGCGTTGAACCCGGGACAGGGAACTACAATGAGCAGTTCTTC | CSVEPGTGNYNEQFF
TRBJ2-5 | NA | 13 | many | TRBV20-1 | TGCAGTGCTAGGTATAGGTCTCAAGAGACCCAGTACTTC | CSARYRSQETQYF
TRBJ1-2 | TRBD1 | 14 | many | TRBV7-2 | TGTGCCAGCAGCTTAGGGGTACAGGGGTATGGCTACACCTTC | CASSLGVQGYGYTF
TRBJ2-7 | TRBD2 | 13 | few | TRBV10-3 | TGTGCCATCAGGGAGCGGGAGACGAGGGAGCAGTACTTC | CAIRERETREQYF
TRBJ2-7 | NA | 15 | many | TRBV6-5 | TGTGCCAGCAGTTACTCCGGGACTTTTTACTACGAGCAGTACTTC | CASSYSGTFYYEQYF